This section outlines one T cell receptor (beta chain) sequence together with its context. This specimen belongs to a study of blood T cell repertoires in COVID-19. Measured with immunoSEQ multiplex PCR; TCRdb has only the in-frame clones, and not every one. Of hundreds of thousands of clones detected, around four fifths appear once; the ten largest clones hold more than 8%. The germline V and J ends were trimmed by 1 base and 0 bases, with 9 bases remaining between them. This CDR3 region has 15 residues. Germline V gene lookup returns CDR1 SGHDN and CDR2 FVKESK. V usage is TRBV14 and J usage is TRBJ1-2, with D possibly TRBD1 on 6 matching bases. This TCR came from a woman aged 45-65 years with acute or convalescent COVID-19. Sequenced input: peripheral blood. Written as DNA, the CDR3 is TGTGCCAGCAGCCAAGTGGCAGGGGCTAACTATGGCTACACCTTC. Protein product: CASSQVAGANYGYTF.